The next 20 T cell receptor beta chains were all read from a single sample in a study of T-cell memory formation after mild COVID-19. In TCRdb, the 5' RACE reads were re-called with MiXCR into one record per CDR3 protein. The sample gives hundreds of thousands of distinct CDR3 sequences, approximately 19% of which show up once; under 25% is in the top ten. The sample taken for sequencing was PBMCs or a T cell subset sorted from them (not recorded which). Receptors originate from a man younger than 30 who had mild COVID-19 (a few samples of this study predate the infection). Cell type and time point are not known.

This clonotype turned up a few times. This rearrangement joins TRBV6-5 to TRBJ1-1; D is possibly TRBD1 (6 bases). V was cut by 5 bases and J by 0 bases, with 13 bases left in between. Germline CDR1 is MNHEY and CDR2 is SVGAGI. This CDR3 comprises 15 residues. This CDR3 reads CASSGTGTMNTEAFF. The CDR3 coding sequence is TGTGCCAGCAGTGGAACAGGGACGATGAACACTGAAGCTTTCTTT.

This clonotype was observed a handful of times. The chain couples TRBV5-1 to TRBJ2-2, with TRBD2 matching 12 bases. There are 18 residues in the CDR3. Germline CDR1 and CDR2: SGHRS and YFSETQ. Trimming cost V 1 base and J 4 bases; bases outside gene matches: 8. Here the CDR3 reads CASSLRLAGVPVTGELFF. CDR3 DNA sequence: TGCGCCAGCAGCTTGCGACTAGCGGGGGTCCCGGTCACCGGGGAGCTGTTTTTT.

The gene calls are TRBV21-1 and TRBJ2-4; whether TRBD2, the table's D call, matches the DNA was not checked. TRBV21-1 is classified as a pseudogene. The CDR3 runs to 16 residues. The CDR3 sequence is CASSKVMEVSGNIQYF. CDR3 in DNA: TGTGCCAGCAGCAAAGTGATGGAGGTATCGGGAAACATTCAGTACTTC.

This clonotype was counted between two and nine times. The chain couples TRBV5-1 to TRBJ1-1; D is uncertain. Germline-derived CDR1 and CDR2 are SGHRS and YFSETQ. The ends were cut back, 4 bases at V and 5 bases at J, with 15 bases in the middle. The CDR3 runs 14 residues. The DNA of the CDR3 is TGCGCCAGCAGCGCCCTTCCGACTGGGACTGAAGCTTTCTTT. This codes for CASSALPTGTEAFF. The full variable domain, with the rest looked up from reference TRBV5-1 and TRBJ1-1, is KAGVTQTPRYLIKTRGQQVTLSCSPISGHRSVSWYQQTPGQGLQFLFEYFSETQRNKGNFPGRFSGRQFSNSRSEMNVSTLELGDSALYLCASSALPTGTEAFFGQGTRLTVV.

This chain joins TRBV5-1 and TRBJ1-2, with D unclear. This CDR3 is built from 13 residues. V shed 4 bases and J shed 8 bases, with 15 bases lying between them. The germline V gene encodes CDR1 SGHRS and CDR2 YFSETQ. The CDR3 protein is CASSLEAGWGYTF. In nucleotides, the CDR3 is TGCGCCAGCAGCCTTGAGGCAGGATGGGGCTACACCTTC.

This clonotype appeared a single time. This rearrangement joins TRBV6-2 or TRBV6-3 to TRBJ2-1, with D unclear. V was shortened by 6 bases and J by 9 bases, with 18 bases between the two germline ends. Per the germline V gene, CDR1 is MNHEY and CDR2 is SVGEGT. The CDR3 has 14 residues. The DNA for the CDR3 is TGTGCCAGCAGGACAATCTTGCTAGGGCCTGAGCAGTTCTTC. Protein product: CASRTILLGPEQFF.

The sample holds one count of this clonotype. V is TRBV20-1 and J is TRBJ2-5; D is ambiguous. The germline V and J ends were trimmed by 3 bases and 5 bases, with 10 bases remaining between them. Germline CDR1 DFQATT, CDR2 SNEGSKA (reference sequence). The CDR3 sequence is 12 residues long. In DNA form, the CDR3 reads TGCAGTGCTAGCCCCAGAAGGGAGACCCAGTACTTC. Translating gives CSASPRRETQYF.

The rearrangement links TRBV20-1 to TRBJ2-1, with 9 bases identical to TRBD1. Germline CDR1 reads DFQATT; CDR2 reads SNEGSKA (reference sequence). The CDR3 runs to 14 residues. Germline trimming cut 6 bases from V and 0 bases from J; bases unmatched to any gene: 3. CDR3 sequence (DNA): TGCAGTGCCCCGGGACAGGGCTCCTACAATGAGCAGTTCTTC. Translated: CSAPGQGSYNEQFF.

The chain employs TRBV12-3 or TRBV12-4 and TRBJ2-7; D unresolved. V lost 3 bases and J lost 10, with 13 bases in between. This CDR3 spans 12 amino acids. Written as DNA, the CDR3 is TGTGCCAGCAGTTTGAGTGGGATCGTCCAGTACTTC. It is translated as CASSLSGIVQYF.

The chain joins TRBV7-9 to TRBJ1-2; possibly TRBD1 for D (5 bases). V lost 8 bases, J lost 4 bases, and 11 bases lay in between. CDR3 length: 12 amino acids. Per germline, CDR1 SEHNR and CDR2 FQNEAQ (reference sequence). CDR3 region: CASGHRVYGYTF. The CDR3 DNA sequence: TGTGCCAGCGGACACCGTGTCTATGGCTACACCTTC.

This chain connects TRBV6-5 to TRBJ2-7, with 10 bases that match TRBD1. V was clipped by 0 bases and J by 4 bases; unmatched bases: 0. Germline V gives CDR1 MNHEY, CDR2 SVGAGI. CDR3 size: 14 residues. The CDR3 region is CASSYSDRGYEQYF. Written as DNA, the CDR3 is TGTGCCAGCAGTTACTCGGACAGGGGGTACGAGCAGTACTTC.

The rearrangement joins TRBV7-6 to TRBJ1-4, with 10 bases lining up with TRBD1. Germline assignment: CDR1 SGHVS and CDR2 FNYEAQ. Losses at the gene ends were 5 bases for V and 8 bases for J; bases not matched to a gene: 8. The CDR3 extends over 15 amino acids. The CDR3 DNA reads as TGTGCCAGCAGCAAAACCGACAGGGGGCTCGAAAAACTGTTTTTT. Protein sequence: CASSKTDRGLEKLFF.

This clonotype was detected a few times. The chain combines TRBV12-5 with TRBJ2-2; TRBD1 matches 12 bases. V lost 6 bases and J lost 5; bases outside the gene matches: 7. The CDR3 contains 16 residues. Germline V CDR1 and CDR2: LGHNT, FRNRAP. Here the CDR3 reads CASGDGTGGRTGELFF. CDR3 bases: TGTGCTAGTGGGGACGGGACAGGGGGCCGGACCGGGGAGCTGTTTTTT.

This sequence joins TRBV11-2 and TRBJ2-5; either TRBD1 or TRBD2 may supply D (5 bases each). The CDR3 is 13 amino acids. Trimming shortened V by 5 bases and J by 5 bases, and 12 bases separated the two germline ends. Germline CDR1 and CDR2: SGHAT and FQNNGV. The CDR3: CASSRGARETQYF. DNA for the CDR3: TGTGCCAGCAGCCGAGGGGCTAGGGAGACCCAGTACTTC.

The V gene is TRBV5-1, the J gene TRBJ2-5, with D uncertain. Between the trimmed V and J ends, which lost 4 bases and 4 bases, there was a span of 14 bases. This CDR3 spans 14 amino acids. From germline, CDR1 is SGHRS and CDR2 YFSETQ. CDR3 protein: CASSLGGHLETQYF. CDR3 nucleotides: TGCGCCAGCAGCCTGGGCGGCCATTTAGAGACCCAGTACTTC.

The chain employs TRBV7-9 and TRBJ2-7; 9 nucleotides agree with TRBD2. CDR1 is SEHNR, CDR2 FQNEAQ, per germline (reference sequence). V lost 2 bases and J lost 4; bases outside the gene matches: 3. The CDR3 extends over 14 amino acids. The CDR3 nucleotides are TGTGCCAGCAGCTTAAGCCTAGCGGGATACGAGCAGTACTTC. Its translation: CASSLSLAGYEQYF.

This clonotype has more than one count but fewer than ten. The missing conserved phenylalanine or tryptophan at the end of this CDR3 makes a read error likely. It is unclear where the CDR3 begins or ends on the DNA, so no DNA is shown, and the CDR3 is as TCRdb lists it. The chain carries TRBV4-3 and TRBJ2-7; the table names TRBD1, a call not compared with the DNA. The germline V gene has CDR1 LGHNA and CDR2 YSLEER. Ends included, the CDR3 has 9 residues. This CDR3 is CASSRRTGP.

This clonotype was detected a few times. The rearrangement joins TRBV5-1 to TRBJ2-1; TRBD2 matches 8 bases. The CDR3 has 16 amino acids. After removal of 0 bases from V and 9 bases from J, the junction contained 11 bases not matched to a gene. Germline V gives CDR1 SGHRS, CDR2 YFSETQ. CDR3 nucleotide sequence: TGCGCCAGCAGCTTGGAGGGCGGGGGGCCCCCTCGTGAGCAGTTCTTC. Translation gives CASSLEGGGPPREQFF.

The CDR3 DNA is TGTGCCAGCAGCTTAGTCGGGGGCAGCACAGATACGCAGTATTTT. Encoded protein: CASSLVGGSTDTQYF. V gene TRBV7-9 combines with J gene TRBJ2-3, with D tentatively TRBD1 or TRBD2 (6 bases each). CDR1 is SEHNR, CDR2 FQNEAQ, per germline (reference sequence). The germline V and J ends were trimmed by 1 base and 0 bases, with 8 bases remaining between them. This CDR3 region has 15 residues.

The CDR3 loop reads CASSFGLRNEQYV. CDR3 nucleotide sequence: TGTGCCAGCAGCTTTGGACTCAGAAACGAGCAGTACGTC. The chain carries TRBV13 and TRBJ2-7; D perhaps matches TRBD2 (5 bases). The CDR3 consists of 13 residues. Germline V gives CDR1 PRHDT, CDR2 FYEKMQ (reference sequence). V dropped 3 bases and J dropped 5 bases, with 11 bases sitting between them.